This T cell receptor (beta chain) was recovered during a study of blood T cell repertoires in COVID-19. Study-level information: COVID-19 samples, acute and convalescent, were from the United States, Italy and Spain. T cells, B-cell-depleted T cells, or PBMCs provided the cDNA or gDNA that served as material.

From germline, CDR1 is SGHRS and CDR2 YFSETQ. With V trimmed by 0 bases and J by 6 bases, 5 bases remained unmatched. This CDR3 region has 15 residues. Authors' data handling: Estimated nucleated cell counts came from reference gene primer amplification. Assay used: immunoSEQ multiplex PCR; TCRdb lists only in-frame clones, some missing. The DNA gave D and trimming, while V, J and clone size come from that table. The data hold around 150,000 clones, with 70% to 80% observed a single time. The sequenced material came from peripheral blood. This clonotype was sampled from a woman aged 45-60 years with active or convalescent COVID-19. V gene TRBV5-1 combines with J gene TRBJ2-3, with 9 nucleotides matching TRBD1. The CDR3 nucleotides are TGCGCCAGCAGCTTGGATGGGACAGGGTCTGATACGCAGTATTTT. Translation: CASSLDGTGSDTQYF. Complete variable domain (other parts from reference TRBV5-1 and TRBJ2-3): KAGVTQTPRYLIKTRGQQVTLSCSPISGHRSVSWYQQTPGQGLQFLFEYFSETQRNKGNFPGRFSGRQFSNSRSEMNVSTLELGDSALYLCASSLDGTGSDTQYFGPGTRLTVL.